This TCR beta chain was captured by sequencing in a study of blood T cell repertoires in COVID-19. This clone appeared a few times. Sequenced by immunoSEQ multiplex PCR; TCRdb stores in-frame clones only, minus some. The table includes 55,000 to 70,000 clones, roughly 86% detected once. V lost 4 bases to trimming and J lost 7 bases; unmatched junction nucleotides: 6. In germline, CDR1 is MNHEY, CDR2 SVGEGT. This CDR3 spans 13 amino acids. The sequence derives from a man aged 55 to 69 with acute or convalescent COVID-19. The chain combines TRBV6-2 or TRBV6-3 with TRBJ2-7; 8 bases line up with TRBD1. Sequenced sample: peripheral blood. CDR3 residues: CASSLQGAGEQYF. The CDR3, as DNA: TGTGCCAGCAGTTTGCAGGGGGCGGGTGAGCAGTACTTC.